This T cell receptor (beta chain) was identified during a study of T cell clones after liver transplantation. Across the whole study: Third-party-reactive TCRbeta sequences from pre-transplant mixed lymphocyte reactions served as antigen-independent comparators.

V lost 8 bases and J 2 bases, leaving 15 bases between the germline ends. Germline V gene data show CDR1 as WSHSY and CDR2 as SAAADI. The CDR3 length is 14 residues. Using immunoSEQ multiplex PCR, the repertoire was profiled, and TCRdb retains in-frame clones only, with some absent. The table has tens of thousands of clones, around 85% seen once. The chain couples TRBV10-2 to TRBJ1-1; maybe TRBD1 (6 bases). The sequenced sample was CD8+ T cells from blood, obtained 12 months after liver transplant. The receptor was derived from a human patient who received a liver transplant. Certain T cells may be donor cells from the graft. CDR3 nucleotide sequence: TGCGCCAGCGGGGGGGCGCTATCAAACACTGAAGCTTTCTTT. Encoded protein: CASGGALSNTEAFF.